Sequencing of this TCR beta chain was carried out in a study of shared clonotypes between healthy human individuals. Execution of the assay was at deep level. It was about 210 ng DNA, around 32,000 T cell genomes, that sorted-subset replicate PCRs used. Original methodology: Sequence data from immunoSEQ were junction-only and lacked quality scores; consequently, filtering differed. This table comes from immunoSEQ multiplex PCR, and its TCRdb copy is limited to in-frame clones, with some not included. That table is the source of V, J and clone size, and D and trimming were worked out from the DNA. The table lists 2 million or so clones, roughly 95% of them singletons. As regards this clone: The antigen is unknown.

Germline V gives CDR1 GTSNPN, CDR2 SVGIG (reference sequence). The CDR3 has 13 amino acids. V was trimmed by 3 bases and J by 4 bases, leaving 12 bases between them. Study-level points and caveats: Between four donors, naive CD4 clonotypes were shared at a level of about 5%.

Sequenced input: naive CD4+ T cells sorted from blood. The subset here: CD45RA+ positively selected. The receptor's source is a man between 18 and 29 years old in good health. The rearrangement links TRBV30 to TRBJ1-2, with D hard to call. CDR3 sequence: CAWSLKGGYGYTF. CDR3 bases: TGTGCCTGGAGCTTAAAGGGCGGCTATGGCTACACCTTC.